The clone carrying this T cell receptor (beta chain) was seen repeatedly, ten times or more. Its matching antigen is unknown. The data derive from a study of CD8+CD57+ T cells in acquired aplastic anemia. Study-wide background: Each DNA sample taken from sorted CD4+ and CD8+ cells came to about 3.4 ug on average.

The CDR3 covers 18 residues. In germline, CDR1 is DFQATT, CDR2 SNEGSKA (reference sequence). V lost 1 base and J lost 3; bases outside the gene matches: 9. Sequenced patients had shown CD8+CD57+ cell expansion by flow cytometry. Severe acquired aplastic anemia was present in all patients. At blood sampling, none of the patients had yet received therapy. TCR beta VDJ and CDR3 were profiled, and genomic DNA was the template. TCRdb ran MiXCR on the reads and lists one entry per CDR3 protein. The sample lists fewer than 250,000 distinct CDR3 sequences; approximately 45% were seen once. Study findings and constraints: Comparison of patients with controls identified twenty-nine shared CD8+ CDR3 sequences.

Sequencing used sorted CD4+, CD8+, or CD8+CD57+ T cells (not recorded which) from PBMCs. This chain uses TRBV20-1 with TRBJ2-7, with 16 positions matching TRBD2. The TCR originated in a human donor with aplastic anemia. The chain's CDR3 is CSARVGTSGRAYYYEQYF. In DNA form, the CDR3 reads TGCAGTGCTAGAGTTGGGACTAGCGGGAGGGCTTACTACTACGAGCAGTACTTC.